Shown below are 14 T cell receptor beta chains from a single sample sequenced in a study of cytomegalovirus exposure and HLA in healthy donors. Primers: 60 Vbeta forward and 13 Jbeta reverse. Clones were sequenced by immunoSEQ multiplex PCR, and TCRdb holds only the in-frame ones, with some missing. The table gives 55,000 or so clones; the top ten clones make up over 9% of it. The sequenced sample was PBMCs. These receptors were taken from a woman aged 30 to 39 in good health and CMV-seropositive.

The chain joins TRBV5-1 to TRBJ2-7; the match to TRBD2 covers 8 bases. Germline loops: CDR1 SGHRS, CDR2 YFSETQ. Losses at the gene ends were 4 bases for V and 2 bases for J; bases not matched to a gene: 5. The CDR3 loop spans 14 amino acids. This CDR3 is CASSPSGGAYEQYF. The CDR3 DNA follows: TGCGCCAGCAGCCCCAGCGGGGGCGCCTACGAGCAGTACTTC.

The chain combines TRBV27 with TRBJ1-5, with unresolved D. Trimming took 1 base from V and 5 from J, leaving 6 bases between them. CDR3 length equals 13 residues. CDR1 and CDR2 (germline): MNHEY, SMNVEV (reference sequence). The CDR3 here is CASSLWADQPQHF. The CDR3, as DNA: TGTGCCAGCAGTTTATGGGCAGATCAGCCCCAGCATTTT.

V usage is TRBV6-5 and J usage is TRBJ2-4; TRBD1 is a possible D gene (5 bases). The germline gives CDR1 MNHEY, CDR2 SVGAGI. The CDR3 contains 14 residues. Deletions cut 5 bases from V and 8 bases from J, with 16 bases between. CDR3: CASSPSRTRDIQYF. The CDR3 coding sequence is TGTGCCAGCAGTCCCAGTCGGACACGGGACATTCAGTACTTC.

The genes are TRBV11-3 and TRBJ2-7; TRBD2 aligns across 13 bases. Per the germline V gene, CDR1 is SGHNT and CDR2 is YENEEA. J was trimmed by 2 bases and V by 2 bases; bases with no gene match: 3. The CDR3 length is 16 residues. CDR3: CASSLRLAGGAYEQYF. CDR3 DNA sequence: TGTGCCAGCAGCTTACGACTAGCGGGAGGTGCCTACGAGCAGTACTTC.

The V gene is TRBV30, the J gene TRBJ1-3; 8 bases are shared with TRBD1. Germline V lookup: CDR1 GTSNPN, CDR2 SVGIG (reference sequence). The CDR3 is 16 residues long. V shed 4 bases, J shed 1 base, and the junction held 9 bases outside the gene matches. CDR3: CAWNAIGQGSGNTIYF. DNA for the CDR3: TGTGCCTGGAACGCCATCGGACAGGGTTCTGGAAACACCATATATTTT.

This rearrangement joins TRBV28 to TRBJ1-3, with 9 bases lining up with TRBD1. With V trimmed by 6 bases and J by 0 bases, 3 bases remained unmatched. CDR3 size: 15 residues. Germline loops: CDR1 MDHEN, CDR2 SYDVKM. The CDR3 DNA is TGTGCCAGCAGGGGGACAGGGAGCTCTGGAAACACCATATATTTT. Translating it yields CASRGTGSSGNTIYF.

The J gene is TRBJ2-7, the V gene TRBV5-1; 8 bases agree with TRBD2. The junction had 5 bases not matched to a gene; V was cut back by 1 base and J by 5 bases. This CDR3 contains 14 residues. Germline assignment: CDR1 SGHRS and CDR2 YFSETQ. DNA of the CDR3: TGCGCCAGCAGCTTGCGGGGTAGCGGGAACGAGCAGTACTTC. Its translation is CASSLRGSGNEQYF. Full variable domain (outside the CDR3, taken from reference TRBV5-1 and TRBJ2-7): KAGVTQTPRYLIKTRGQQVTLSCSPISGHRSVSWYQQTPGQGLQFLFEYFSETQRNKGNFPGRFSGRQFSNSRSEMNVSTLELGDSALYLCASSLRGSGNEQYFGPGTRLTVT.

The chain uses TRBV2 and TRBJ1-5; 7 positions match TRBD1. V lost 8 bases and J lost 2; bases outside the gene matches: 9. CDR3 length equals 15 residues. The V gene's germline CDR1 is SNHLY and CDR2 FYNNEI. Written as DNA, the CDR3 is TGTGCCAGCTGCCGACAGGGCAGTGGCAATCAGCCCCAGCATTTT. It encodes CASCRQGSGNQPQHF.

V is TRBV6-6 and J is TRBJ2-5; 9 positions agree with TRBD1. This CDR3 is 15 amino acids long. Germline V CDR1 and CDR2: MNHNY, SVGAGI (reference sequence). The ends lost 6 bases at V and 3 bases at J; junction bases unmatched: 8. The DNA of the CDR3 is TGTGCCAGCAGCGCCCGGGACAGGGTTAAAGAGACCCAGTACTTC. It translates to CASSARDRVKETQYF.

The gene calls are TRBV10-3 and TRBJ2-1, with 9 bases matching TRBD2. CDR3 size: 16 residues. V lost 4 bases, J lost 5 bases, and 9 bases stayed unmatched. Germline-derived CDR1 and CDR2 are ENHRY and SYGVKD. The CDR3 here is CAISATGTSSDNEQFF. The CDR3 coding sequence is TGTGCCATCAGTGCAACCGGGACTAGCAGCGACAATGAGCAGTTCTTC.

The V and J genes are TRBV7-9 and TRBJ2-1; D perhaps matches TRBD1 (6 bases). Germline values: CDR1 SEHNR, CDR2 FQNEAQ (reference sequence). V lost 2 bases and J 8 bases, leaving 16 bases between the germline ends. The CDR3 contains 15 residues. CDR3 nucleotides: TGTGCCAGCAGCTTACGGGGTCAGGGGTTGGATGAGCAGTTCTTC. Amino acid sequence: CASSLRGQGLDEQFF.

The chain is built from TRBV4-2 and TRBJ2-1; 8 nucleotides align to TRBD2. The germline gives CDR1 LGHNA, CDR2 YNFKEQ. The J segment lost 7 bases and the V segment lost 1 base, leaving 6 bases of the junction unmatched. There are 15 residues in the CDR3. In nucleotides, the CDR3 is TGTGCCAGCAGCCAAGTAACGGGGGGGAGGAATGAGCAGTTCTTC. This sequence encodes CASSQVTGGRNEQFF.

The CDR3 nucleotides read TGCGCCAGCAGCCAAGAATCCCTCGCGGGAGATACGGTATGGGACAATGAGCAGTTCTTC. This encodes CASSQESLAGDTVWDNEQFF. V gene TRBV4-1 combines with J gene TRBJ2-1; 7 bases are a match to TRBD2. The V gene end was trimmed by 0 bases and the J gene end by 5 bases; junction bases not matched to a gene: 19. CDR1 is MGHRA and CDR2 is YSYEKL in the germline V gene. The CDR3 loop spans 20 amino acids.

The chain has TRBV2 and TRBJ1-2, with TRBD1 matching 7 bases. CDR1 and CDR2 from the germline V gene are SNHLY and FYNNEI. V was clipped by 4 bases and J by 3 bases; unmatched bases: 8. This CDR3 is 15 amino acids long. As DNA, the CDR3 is TGTGCCAGCAGTGGGGTGGACAGGTACTACTATGGCTACACCTTC. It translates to CASSGVDRYYYGYTF. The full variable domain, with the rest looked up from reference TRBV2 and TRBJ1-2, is EPEVTQTPSHQVTQMGQEVILRCVPISNHLYFYWYRQILGQKVEFLVSFYNNEISEKSEIFDDQFSVERPDGSNFTLKIRSTKLEDSAMYFCASSGVDRYYYGYTFGSGTRLTVV.